The subject of this entry is one TCR beta chain. Its target is not known. The repertoire was sequenced with immunoSEQ multiplex PCR; TCRdb's copy has only in-frame clones and lacks some. The table shows about 150,000 clones, with over 75% occurring only once. This sample is drawn from a study of T cell responses to AZD1222 COVID-19 vaccine. The study, taken as a whole, reports: Sampling captured repertoires only after the peak T cell response.

The CDR3 is made up of 17 amino acids. The V gene lost 3 bases and the J gene lost 3 bases, with 20 bases spanning the gap. The germline CDR1 and CDR2 sequences are GTSNPN and SVGIG (reference sequence). The sequence was obtained from an adult who received the AZD1222 COVID-19 vaccine. The gene calls are TRBV30 and TRBJ2-2; possible D gene TRBD1, 5 bases. The source was peripheral blood, collected 28 days after the second AZD1222 dose. CDR3: CAWSSARVSSDTGELFF. As DNA, the CDR3 is TGTGCCTGGAGCTCGGCCAGGGTTTCTTCTGACACCGGGGAGCTGTTTTTT. Complete variable domain (other parts from reference TRBV30 and TRBJ2-2): SQTIHQWPATLVQPVGSPLSLECTVEGTSNPNLYWYRQAAGRGLQLLFYSVGIGQISSEVPQNLSASRPQDRQFILSSKKLLLSDSGFYLCAWSSARVSSDTGELFFGEGSRLTVL.